The 26 T cell receptor beta chains reported below all come from one sample, sequenced in a study of cytomegalovirus exposure and HLA in healthy donors. PCR employed 60 Vbeta and 13 Jbeta primers. Measured with immunoSEQ multiplex PCR; TCRdb has only the in-frame clones, and not every one. The table lists 150,000 to 200,000 clones, under 85% of them singletons, with 1.5% to 2% in the top ten. The sequenced sample was PBMCs. These receptors were collected from a woman aged 25 to 39 in good health and CMV-seronegative.

The chain recombines TRBV5-1 with TRBJ2-3; D ambiguous. The CDR3 consists of 13 residues. Deletions cut 0 bases from V and 5 bases from J, with 7 bases between. The germline V gene encodes CDR1 SGHRS and CDR2 YFSETQ. This chain's CDR3 is CASSLDGLDTQYF. DNA for the CDR3: TGCGCCAGCAGCTTGGATGGCTTAGATACGCAGTATTTT.

The chain links TRBV7-2 to TRBJ2-1, with D possibly TRBD2 on 5 matching bases. Germline V gives CDR1 SGHTA, CDR2 FQGNSA. With 8 bases removed from V and 11 bases from J, the gap between germline ends came to 16 bases. CDR3 length: 12 residues. This CDR3 is CASGLMSDKQFF. In DNA form, the CDR3 reads TGTGCCAGCGGACTCATGAGCGACAAGCAGTTCTTC.

This rearrangement joins TRBV15 to TRBJ2-5; D is ambiguous. The CDR3 consists of 13 residues. V was trimmed by 1 base and J by 5 bases, leaving 8 bases between them. Germline CDR1 reads LNHNV; CDR2 reads YYDKDF (reference sequence). The chain's CDR3 is CATSRGGHETQYF. The CDR3 DNA reads TGTGCCACCAGCAGAGGAGGTCACGAGACCCAGTACTTC.

This chain uses TRBV11-3 with TRBJ2-7, with 7 positions matching TRBD1. Germline CDR1 is SGHNT and CDR2 is YENEEA. The J segment lost 5 bases and the V segment lost 3 bases, leaving 7 bases of the junction unmatched. The CDR3 extends over 14 amino acids. This chain's CDR3 is CASSFQGDVHEQYF. CDR3 coding DNA: TGTGCCAGCAGCTTTCAGGGGGATGTCCACGAGCAGTACTTC.

This chain joins TRBV29-1 and TRBJ1-4, with D possibly TRBD1 on 5 matching bases. Trimming removed 4 bases at V and 7 bases at J, with 13 bases between. The germline V gene has CDR1 SQVTM and CDR2 ANQGSEA. The CDR3 has 13 residues. CDR3 protein: CSVGSGGAEKLFF. The DNA of the CDR3 is TGCAGCGTTGGGTCGGGGGGAGCTGAAAAACTGTTTTTT.

This clone was picked up one time. V is TRBV6-6 and J is TRBJ1-2, with no clear D. CDR3 length: 13 residues. The V gene lost 6 bases and the J gene lost 1 base, with 9 bases spanning the gap. Germline CDR1 reads MNHNY; CDR2 reads SVGAGI (reference sequence). CDR3 loop: CASSPIGNYGYTF. The CDR3 DNA reads as TGTGCCAGCAGCCCGATCGGTAACTATGGCTACACCTTC.

This clone was counted between two and nine times. The gene calls are TRBV27 and TRBJ2-7; TRBD2 is a possible D gene (6 bases). CDR1 is MNHEY, CDR2 SMNVEV, per germline (reference sequence). The CDR3 loop spans 16 amino acids. Trimming took off 4 bases at V and 4 bases at J, with 20 bases between the two ends. CDR3 loop: CASSSRLGPLGYEQYF. The CDR3 bases are TGTGCCAGCAGTTCCAGACTAGGCCCCCTAGGTTACGAGCAGTACTTC.

The V and J genes are TRBV27 and TRBJ1-5, with D perhaps TRBD1 (5 bases). The germline gives CDR1 MNHEY, CDR2 SMNVEV (reference sequence). The CDR3 consists of 16 residues. V shed 3 bases and J shed 4 bases, with 16 bases lying between them. In DNA, the CDR3 is TGTGCCAGCAGTTTCGGTTCCTCTCAGGGTAATCAGCCCCAGCATTTT. Its translation is CASSFGSSQGNQPQHF.

V and J are TRBV19 and TRBJ2-7, with 7 bases fitting TRBD2. The V gene's germline CDR1 is LNHDA and CDR2 SQIVND (reference sequence). CDR3 length: 15 amino acids. J gave up 5 bases and V 2 bases, and 9 bases lay outside the gene matches. As DNA, the CDR3 is TGTGCCAGTAGTATAAAAGCGCGGGAGTCTCACGAGCAGTACTTC. It codes for CASSIKARESHEQYF.

V gene TRBV10-1 combines with J gene TRBJ2-1; 9 nucleotides line up with TRBD2. The CDR3 runs to 17 residues. Per the germline V gene, CDR1 is WNHNN and CDR2 is SYGVQD (reference sequence). The J segment lost 0 bases and the V segment lost 4 bases, leaving 7 bases of the junction unmatched. The DNA for the CDR3 is TGCGCCAGCAGTGCAGCGGGGGGCGCAAGCTCCTACAATGAGCAGTTCTTC. Amino acid sequence: CASSAAGGASSYNEQFF.

This sequence joins TRBV28 and TRBJ2-7; 9 nucleotides line up with TRBD1. With 6 bases clipped from V and 3 bases from J, the junction kept 6 bases outside the gene matches. The CDR3 totals 14 residues. Germline-derived CDR1 and CDR2 are MDHEN and SYDVKM. The CDR3 nucleotides are TGTGCCAGCAGAGGGGACAGGGAGGTCTACGAGCAGTACTTC. It codes for CASRGDREVYEQYF.

The chain combines TRBV29-1 with TRBJ1-4; no reliable D call. The CDR3 length is 12 residues. V lost 4 bases and J lost 8, with 11 bases in between. The germline V gene has CDR1 SQVTM and CDR2 ANQGSEA. The CDR3 DNA follows: TGCAGCGTTGGACCCGGGAGGGAAAAACTGTTTTTT. Its translation: CSVGPGREKLFF.

The genes are TRBV6-6 and TRBJ1-2, with TRBD1 identical over 11 bases. Trimming at V came to 6 bases and at J to 7 bases, leaving 7 bases not matched to a gene. The CDR3 consists of 14 residues. Germline V gene sequence: CDR1 MNHNY, CDR2 SVGAGI (reference sequence). CDR3 bases: TGTGCCAGCAGAATGGACAGGGGGCTTGGTGGCTACACCTTC. This translates into CASRMDRGLGGYTF.

The V gene is TRBV19, the J gene TRBJ1-3; D is undetermined. Germline V gene lookup returns CDR1 LNHDA and CDR2 SQIVND (reference sequence). The CDR3 is 13 residues long. V shed 6 bases and J shed 0 bases, with 6 bases lying between them. The CDR3 nucleotides read TGTGCCAGTAGGCGGGCCTCTGGAAACACCATATATTTT. This sequence encodes CASRRASGNTIYF.

In this sample, this clone turned up a few times. The chain couples TRBV5-6 to TRBJ2-2; 12 bases are shared with TRBD2. Germline V lookup: CDR1 SGHDT, CDR2 YYEEEE. Trimming cost V 2 bases and J 7 bases; bases outside gene matches: 6. This CDR3 contains 16 residues. This CDR3 is CASSLTSGRKIGELFF. CDR3 in DNA: TGTGCCAGCAGCTTAACTAGCGGGAGGAAGATCGGGGAGCTGTTTTTT.

In nucleotides, the CDR3 is TGTGCCTGGAGTGGGACAGGGGGTTATCAGCCCCAGCATTTT. Its protein is CAWSGTGGYQPQHF. V gene TRBV30 combines with J gene TRBJ1-5; 10 bases are a match to TRBD1. Losses at the gene ends were 1 base for V and 5 bases for J; bases not matched to a gene: 2. CDR3 length: 14 amino acids. The germline CDR1 and CDR2 sequences are GTSNPN and SVGIG (reference sequence).

This clone was found a few times. The chain recombines TRBV4-1 with TRBJ2-3, with 9 bases lining up with TRBD2. J lost 2 bases, V lost 3 bases, and 12 bases had no gene match. This CDR3 contains 18 residues. The germline V gene encodes CDR1 MGHRA and CDR2 YSYEKL. CDR3 protein: CASSQGSSGTSFTDTQYF. The CDR3 coding sequence is TGCGCCAGCAGCCAGGGTTCCTCCGGGACTAGCTTCACAGATACGCAGTATTTT.

The CDR3 region has the DNA TGCGCCAGCAGCCAAACCGAAGCGAACACTGAAGCTTTCTTT. This gives the protein CASSQTEANTEAFF. This chain links TRBV4-1 with TRBJ1-1; D gene ambiguous. Germline loops: CDR1 MGHRA, CDR2 YSYEKL. The CDR3 is 14 amino acids. V lost 2 bases to trimming and J lost 1 base, with 8 bases between them.

The CDR3 sequence: CASSLPGVASEQFF. As DNA, the CDR3 is TGTGCCAGCAGCCTCCCCGGGGTGGCCAGTGAGCAGTTCTTC. The chain has TRBV11-2 and TRBJ2-1; D perhaps matches TRBD2 (5 bases). V lost 5 bases, J lost 9 bases, and 17 bases lay in between. Per the germline V gene, CDR1 is SGHAT and CDR2 is FQNNGV. The CDR3 consists of 14 residues.

The chain joins TRBV6-5 to TRBJ1-2; D is undetermined. This CDR3 region has 14 residues. The V gene lost 6 bases and the J gene lost 4 bases, with 15 bases spanning the gap. In germline, CDR1 is MNHEY, CDR2 SVGAGI. DNA for the CDR3: TGTGCCAGCAGGGAGTTAGAGCGGGCCTATGGCTACACCTTC. Translated, it gives CASRELERAYGYTF.

Points on this clone: Distinct nucleotide sequences in the sample also encode this CDR3. The CDR3 DNA reads as TGTGCCAGCAGTGAACTACAGCCCCAGCATTTT. This translates into CASSELQPQHF. The chain joins TRBV6-1 to TRBJ1-5; the D is unclear. V was shortened by 2 bases and J by 7 bases, with 3 bases between the two germline ends. This CDR3 spans 11 amino acids. Looked up from germline, CDR1 is MNHNS and CDR2 is SASEGT.

V and J are TRBV7-9 and TRBJ2-2; D gene unclear. The germline V gene encodes CDR1 SEHNR and CDR2 FQNEAQ (reference sequence). Trimming removed 1 base from V and 1 base from J, with 4 bases in between. The CDR3 is 14 residues long. The CDR3: CASSLVKNTGELFF. The CDR3 DNA is TGTGCCAGCAGCTTAGTTAAGAACACCGGGGAGCTGTTTTTT.

The rearrangement uses TRBV5-4 and TRBJ1-1; 10 nucleotides line up with TRBD1. This CDR3 region has 15 residues. Looked up from germline, CDR1 is SGHNT and CDR2 is YYREEE (reference sequence). J was trimmed by 0 bases and V by 4 bases; bases with no gene match: 3. Here the CDR3 DNA reads TGTGCCAGCAGCGACAGGGGGCGCATGAACACTGAAGCTTTCTTT. This sequence encodes CASSDRGRMNTEAFF.

The rearrangement joins TRBV27 to TRBJ2-7; 10 nucleotides match TRBD1. This CDR3 comprises 15 residues. Trimming took 3 bases from V and 2 from J; bases not matched to a gene: 4. Germline CDR1 is MNHEY and CDR2 is SMNVEV (reference sequence). In DNA, the CDR3 is TGTGCCAGCAGTTTTAGACAGGGGGCCCCCTACGAGCAGTACTTC. Protein product: CASSFRQGAPYEQYF.

This clone has more than one count but fewer than ten. DNA for the CDR3: TGTGCCAGTAGTACAACAGGGAGCAACTACGAGCAGTACTTC. Translating it yields CASSTTGSNYEQYF. J is TRBJ2-7 and V is TRBV19, with D perhaps TRBD1 (6 bases). Germline CDR1 and CDR2: LNHDA and SQIVND (reference sequence). This CDR3 region has 14 residues. Trimming took off 4 bases at V and 3 bases at J, with 13 bases between the two ends.

The chain employs TRBV7-8 and TRBJ2-7, with 7 nucleotides matching TRBD2. Germline values: CDR1 SGHVS, CDR2 FQNEAQ. The ends lost 5 bases at V and 2 bases at J; junction bases unmatched: 9. CDR3 size: 15 residues. CDR3 sequence reads: CASSRTGSGTYEQYF. The CDR3 DNA sequence: TGTGCCAGCAGCAGGACCGGGAGCGGGACCTACGAGCAGTACTTC.